These T cell receptor beta chains were read from a single sample in a study of blood T cell repertoires in COVID-19. Sequencing used immunoSEQ multiplex PCR; TCRdb keeps in-frame clones, though not all of them. This sample has tens of thousands of clones; under 85% occur once, and the top ten carry about 28%. Sequencing input: peripheral blood. These receptors originate from a woman of 80 years or more with acute or convalescent COVID-19. Each CDR3 is given with its conserved first and last residue. D genes are given only for firm matches. Only some rows state a clone size, as once, few, many or a class for expanded clones.

j_call d_call clone_size v_call cdr3_aa cdr3_nt
TRBJ1-4 - - TRBV6-5 CASNLLVVEKLFF TGTGCCAGCAACCTACTCGTGGTTGAAAAACTGTTTTTT
TRBJ1-2 - - TRBV7-2 CASSLYGYTF TGTGCCAGCAGCCTATATGGCTACACCTTC
TRBJ2-3 TRBD2 - TRBV9 CASNRDYGDTQYF TGTGCCAGCAATCGGGACTACGGAGATACGCAGTATTTT
TRBJ2-1 TRBD2 - TRBV10-3 CATQGTSGTTNEQFF TGTGCCACCCAAGGGACTAGCGGGACAACAAATGAGCAGTTCTTC
TRBJ2-3 TRBD2 - TRBV7-2 CASSLGPGGVLGTDTQYF TGTGCCAGCAGCTTAGGTCCCGGGGGGGTCTTAGGCACAGATACGCAGTATTTT
TRBJ2-1 TRBD2 - TRBV29-1 CSAHPLGGRRNEQFF TGCAGCGCCCACCCTCTGGGCGGGAGAAGGAATGAGCAGTTCTTC
TRBJ2-1 TRBD2 - TRBV11-3 CASSSSGSYYEQFF TGTGCCAGCAGCTCCAGCGGGAGTTATTATGAGCAGTTCTTC
TRBJ2-3 - once TRBV7-6 CASSQSTDTQYF TGTGCCAGCAGCCAAAGCACAGATACGCAGTATTTT
TRBJ2-1 TRBD2 few TRBV7-3 CASSPGLAGAPYNEQFF TGTGCCAGCAGCCCCGGACTAGCGGGAGCTCCCTACAATGAGCAGTTCTTC
TRBJ1-4 - once TRBV7-6 CASSRVANEKLFF TGTGCCAGCAGTCGAGTCGCTAATGAAAAACTGTTTTTT
TRBJ2-1 TRBD1 - TRBV11-3 CASSHYRGQENEQFF TGTGCCAGCAGCCACTACAGGGGGCAGGAGAATGAGCAGTTCTTC
TRBJ2-3 TRBD2 - TRBV6-2/TRBV6-3 CASSYGTSGNQDTQYF TGTGCCAGCAGTTACGGGACTAGCGGGAATCAAGATACGCAGTATTTT
TRBJ1-5 - - TRBV19 CASSNLLLPGGGNQPQHF TGTGCCAGTAGTAACCTCCTCCTCCCGGGAGGAGGGAATCAGCCCCAGCATTTT
TRBJ2-3 TRBD2 - TRBV29-1 CSVGGGRRSDTQYF TGCAGCGTGGGAGGCGGGAGAAGATCAGATACGCAGTATTTT